A selection of T cell receptor beta chains follows, all from one sample in a study of tumor-infiltrating lymphocytes in oesophageal squamous cell carcinoma. MiXCR, run by TCRdb on the PCR reads, gives a single entry per CDR3 protein. The sample holds over 13,000 distinct CDR3 sequences, over 45% seen once. The specimen was esophageal tumor tissue. The receptors were sampled from a male donor with esophageal squamous cell carcinoma. Each CDR3 is given with its conserved first and last residue. A D gene is named only where the DNA matches it firmly. Size is stated for part of the rows, as once, few or many counts, or as a class when the clone is expanded.

- | TRBJ2-5 | TRBV19 | many | CASRQQGRQETQYF | TGTGCCAGTAGACAACAGGGTCGACAAGAGACCCAGTACTTC
TRBD2 | TRBJ2-4 | TRBV7-3 | - | CASSLAGGSRGNEQYF | TGTGCCAGCAGCTTAGCGGGAGGGTCTCGGGGGAATGAGCAGTACTTC
TRBD1 | TRBJ2-2 | TRBV28 | - | CASRQGSRTGELFF | TGTGCCAGCAGACAGGGGAGCAGAACCGGGGAGCTGTTTTTT
- | TRBJ2-5 | TRBV7-3 | medium-sized | CASSPRGRGETQYF | TGTGCCAGCAGCCCCAGGGGGCGGGGGGAGACCCAGTACTTC
TRBD1 | TRBJ1-1 | TRBV7-2 | few | CASNAPGQGANTEAFF | TGTGCCAGCAATGCTCCGGGACAGGGTGCGAACACTGAAGCTTTCTTT
- | TRBJ2-5 | TRBV12-3/TRBV12-4 | few | CASSLVVASETQYF | TGTGCCAGCAGTTTAGTGGTAGCCTCCGAGACCCAGTACTTC
- | TRBJ2-7 | TRBV7-2 | medium-sized | CASSSHRASYEQYF | TGTGCCAGCAGCTCTCACAGGGCGTCCTACGAGCAGTACTTC
- | TRBJ2-1 | TRBV19 | many | CASTLAGKYGEQFF | TGTGCCAGTACCCTGGCGGGGAAATACGGTGAGCAGTTCTTC
- | TRBJ2-3 | TRBV7-2 | - | CASSSWTLSEQYF | TGTGCCAGCAGCTCCTGGACTTTATCAGAGCAGTATTTT
- | TRBJ2-3 | TRBV7-2 | many | CASSLAGLITDTQYF | TGTGCCAGCAGCTTGGCAGGCCTAATCACAGATACGCAGTATTTT
TRBD2 | TRBJ2-7 | TRBV28 | many | CASRGLAGGGVREQYF | TGTGCCAGCAGGGGACTAGCGGGAGGGGGGGTGAGAGAGCAGTACTTC
- | TRBJ1-5 | TRBV7-6 | - | CASSLGTGQPQHF | TGTGCCAGCAGCCTAGGGACCGGTCAGCCCCAGCATTTT
- | TRBJ2-6 | TRBV11-2 | - | CATMKIGSLLSGANVLTF | TGTGCCACCATGAAAATAGGGAGCCTACTCTCTGGGGCCAACGTCCTGACTTTC
TRBD2 | TRBJ2-1 | TRBV6-1 | medium-sized | CASSGGADNEQFF | TGTGCCAGCTCCGGGGGGGCCGATAATGAGCAGTTCTTC
TRBD1 | TRBJ2-5 | TRBV7-2 | - | CASSMGQGFRETQYF | TGTGCCAGCAGCATGGGACAGGGGTTTCGAGAGACCCAGTACTTC
TRBD2 | TRBJ2-5 | TRBV2 | many | CASSESGRTSGKETQYF | TGTGCCAGCAGTGAATCTGGCCGGACTAGCGGGAAGGAGACCCAGTACTTC
- | TRBJ2-7 | TRBV28 | - | CASTSSGTPNSCEQYF | TGTGCCAGCACGTCCTCCGGGACTCCTAACTCCTGCGAGCAGTACTTC
- | TRBJ2-4 | TRBV12-3/TRBV12-4 | - | CASSQQRGQYF | TGTGCCAGCAGCCAGCAAAGGGGCCAGTACTTC
- | TRBJ2-1 | TRBV2 | - | CASSQMDEQFF | TGTGCCAGCAGCCAAATGGATGAGCAGTTCTTC
- | TRBJ2-5 | TRBV6-7 | - | CASSYADSLFPYNEQYF | TGTGCCAGCAGTTACGCGGACTCTCTATTTCCCTACAATGAGCAGTACTTC
TRBD2 | TRBJ2-7 | TRBV7-4 | - | CAYAGGLAGGSAYEQYF | TGTGCCTACGCGGGAGGGCTAGCGGGAGGCTCGGCCTACGAGCAGTACTTC
TRBD1 | TRBJ2-5 | TRBV7-4 | - | CASSSQGQQETQYF | TGTGCCAGCAGCTCACAGGGGCAGCAAGAGACCCAGTACTTC
TRBD2 | TRBJ2-3 | TRBV12-3/TRBV12-4 | - | CASSHPEVAGGF | TGTGCCAGCAGTCACCCTGAGGTAGCGGGAGGATTC
- | TRBJ2-1 | TRBV6-4 | many | CASSDGRDRGNEQFF | TGTGCCAGCAGTGACGGACGAGATCGGGGAAATGAGCAGTTCTTC
TRBD2 | TRBJ2-7 | TRBV7-2 | - | CASKEAAGDLYEQYF | TGTGCCTCAAAAGAGGCAGCGGGGGACCTGTACGAGCAGTACTTC
TRBD2 | TRBJ2-1 | TRBV12-3/TRBV12-4 | - | CASSFGGRAISNEQFF | TGTGCCAGCAGTTTCGGCGGGAGGGCCATCAGTAATGAGCAGTTCTTC
- | TRBJ2-1 | TRBV11-2 | - | CASSLDLGGHEYNEQFF | TGTGCCAGCAGCTTAGATCTCGGGGGACATGAGTACAATGAGCAGTTCTTC
- | TRBJ2-7 | TRBV7-2 | medium-sized | CASRRLPLYEQYF | TGTGCCAGCCGCCGACTCCCTCTCTACGAGCAGTACTTC
- | TRBJ2-5 | TRBV6-6 | - | CASRLAGETQYF | TGTGCCAGCAGACTAGCCGGAGAGACCCAGTACTTC
- | TRBJ1-2 | TRBV28 | - | CASRGGWGAVGYTF | TGTGCCAGCAGGGGGGGATGGGGGGCTGTAGGCTACACCTTC
- | TRBJ2-5 | TRBV7-2 | - | CASSYGQGGETQYF | TGTGCCAGCAGCTATGGACAAGGAGGGGAGACCCAGTACTTC
TRBD1 | TRBJ1-2 | TRBV6-6 | - | CASSLLWTGNYGYTF | TGTGCCAGCAGTCTACTATGGACAGGGAACTATGGCTACACCTTC
TRBD2 | TRBJ2-1 | TRBV7-6 | few | CASSQTSGRLNEQFF | TGTGCCAGCAGCCAGACTAGCGGGAGGCTGAATGAGCAGTTCTTC
- | TRBJ2-5 | TRBV7-2 | - | CASSFSVGETQYF | TGTGCCAGCAGCTTCAGCGTGGGAGAGACCCAGTACTTC
- | TRBJ2-7 | TRBV12-3/TRBV12-4 | few | CASSFKAGRTYEQYF | TGTGCCAGCAGTTTTAAGGCGGGACGGACCTACGAGCAGTACTTC
TRBD1 | TRBJ1-6 | TRBV28 | - | CVSHVSGQGNEQYF | TGTGTCAGCCACGTATCAGGACAGGGCAACGAGCAGTACTTT
TRBD2 | TRBJ2-1 | TRBV27 | few | CASSLYLSSGRNEQFF | TGTGCCAGCAGTTTATATCTGTCTAGCGGACGCAATGAGCAGTTCTTC
- | TRBJ1-4 | TRBV7-2 | once | CASSFQGSNEKLFF | TGTGCCAGCAGCTTTCAGGGCTCCAATGAAAAACTGTTTTTT